These 16 T cell receptor beta chains originate from one sample sequenced in a study of T cells in Graves' hyperthyroidism and ophthalmopathy. From RNA transcripts, TCR beta CDR3 regions were amplified. The HTBI primer set served for first-round RT-PCR of the TCR CDR3. TCRdb called the multiplex PCR reads again in MiXCR, with one record for every CDR3 protein. Found here are 600,000 to 850,000 distinct CDR3 sequences, 15% to 20% of them singletons; the top ten hold over 15%. The sample taken for sequencing was blood. The origin of the receptors is a woman in her fifties or sixties with Graves' hyperthyroidism that later progressed to Graves' ophthalmopathy.

This chain uses TRBV6-5 with TRBJ1-1; 12 bases match TRBD1. J lost 3 bases, V lost 2 bases, and 4 bases had no gene match. The CDR3 consists of 16 residues. CDR1 and CDR2 from the germline V gene are MNHEY and SVGAGI. The CDR3 protein is CASSYRWDRGHTEAFF. The CDR3 nucleotides read TGTGCCAGCAGTTACCGATGGGACAGGGGGCACACTGAAGCTTTCTTT.

The sample holds a few counts of this clonotype. The J gene is TRBJ1-2, the V gene TRBV4-1, with a tentative D call TRBD1 (6 bases). Per the germline V gene, CDR1 is MGHRA and CDR2 is YSYEKL. Trimming stripped 0 bases from V and 3 bases from J, with 14 bases between. This CDR3 has 16 residues. The CDR3 loop reads CASSQDLGGAHYGYTF. The DNA of the CDR3 is TGCGCCAGCAGCCAAGATCTCGGGGGCGCCCACTATGGCTACACCTTC.

In its sample, this clonotype was seen many times. V and J are TRBV12-3 or TRBV12-4 and TRBJ1-5; D possibly corresponds to TRBD1 (6 bases). Trimming took 5 bases from V and 5 from J, leaving 13 bases between them. CDR3 length equals 14 residues. CDR3 nucleotide sequence: TGTGCCAGCAGTCCCTACAGGGTTGATCAGCCCCAGCATTTT. Translated: CASSPYRVDQPQHF.

This clonotype occurred a few times. The chain couples TRBV12-5 to TRBJ1-5; D remains unclear. The length of the CDR3 is 15 residues. In germline, CDR1 is LGHNT, CDR2 FRNRAP. Trimming took off 0 bases at V and 5 bases at J, with 11 bases between the two ends. CDR3 region: CASGLVGFGDQPQHF. The CDR3 DNA reads as TGTGCTAGTGGTTTGGTGGGTTTCGGGGATCAGCCCCAGCATTTT.

V gene TRBV7-9 combines with J gene TRBJ2-7; no firm D call. This CDR3 has 14 amino acids. V lost 3 bases, J lost 2 bases, and 11 bases lay in between. The germline CDR1 and CDR2 sequences are SEHNR and FQNEAQ (reference sequence). This CDR3 is CASSFPPEPYEQYF. CDR3 coding DNA: TGTGCCAGCAGCTTTCCTCCGGAACCCTACGAGCAGTACTTC.

In this sample, this clonotype turned up a few times. J is TRBJ1-1 and V is TRBV9; D ambiguous. The V gene's germline CDR1 is SGDLS and CDR2 YYNGEE. This CDR3 spans 15 amino acids. The V and J ends lost 4 bases and 1 base respectively, with 14 bases between them. CDR3 in amino acids: CASSPSGTRNTEAFF. The DNA for the CDR3 is TGTGCCAGCAGCCCGAGCGGAACAAGGAACACTGAAGCTTTCTTT.

This clonotype was seen a few times. The chain links TRBV13 to TRBJ2-7; 10 bases match TRBD1. The ends lost 5 bases at V and 7 bases at J; junction bases unmatched: 11. Germline CDR1 is PRHDT and CDR2 is FYEKMQ (reference sequence). The CDR3 covers 15 residues. The CDR3 nucleotides are TGTGCCAGCAGCGATTCCGGGACAGGGGTCCAAGAGCAGTACTTC. It specifies CASSDSGTGVQEQYF.

As regards this clonotype: The germline gene is not matched at one end of the junction; a read error may be the cause. CDR3 DNA sequence: TGTGCCAGCAGTCTATACACGACGGGCACCGGGGAGCCGTTTTTT. Translation: CASSLYTTGTGEPFF. J is TRBJ2-2 and V is TRBV3-1; weak D call: TRBD2 (5 bases). CDR1 is LGHDT, CDR2 YNNKEL, per germline (reference sequence). The CDR3 consists of 15 residues.

This clonotype has a handful of counts. J is TRBJ1-2 and V is TRBV14; D is uncertain. Germline CDR1 and CDR2: SGHDN and FVKESK. The CDR3 runs 13 residues. V lost 0 bases, J lost 3 bases, and 5 bases lay in between. CDR3 in DNA: TGTGCCAGCAGCCAAGAGCAGGACTATGGCTACACCTTC. It yields the protein CASSQEQDYGYTF.

This clonotype was seen only a few times. The gene calls are TRBV10-1 and TRBJ1-1, with no clear D. V was shortened by 3 bases and J by 0 bases, with 8 bases between the two germline ends. CDR1 is WNHNN and CDR2 is SYGVQD in the germline V gene (reference sequence). This CDR3 comprises 14 residues. The CDR3 loop is CASSDTGMNTEAFF. The CDR3 DNA reads as TGCGCCAGCAGTGACACCGGGATGAACACTGAAGCTTTCTTT.

This chain connects TRBV5-1 to TRBJ2-2; either TRBD1 or TRBD2 may fit D (5 bases each). In germline, CDR1 is SGHRS, CDR2 YFSETQ. The length of the CDR3 is 15 residues. Trimming cost V 4 bases and J 4 bases, with 14 bases left between them. In DNA, the CDR3 is TGCGCCAGCAGCCTGGGACGGGCGGCCACCGGGGAGCTGTTTTTT. Residues: CASSLGRAATGELFF.

The chain employs TRBV20-1 and TRBJ2-3, with 13 positions matching TRBD2. The V gene's germline CDR1 is DFQATT and CDR2 SNEGSKA (reference sequence). The length of the CDR3 is 22 residues. Unmatched junction bases numbered 20, after V lost 0 bases and J lost 2 bases. CDR3 coding DNA: TGCAGTGCTAGAGATCGAAAGGCGGGACTAGCGGGGTTTCCTAAAAACACAGATACGCAGTATTTT. This sequence encodes CSARDRKAGLAGFPKNTDTQYF.

V and J are TRBV9 and TRBJ1-6; D unresolved. The CDR3 is made up of 14 amino acids. CDR1 SGDLS and CDR2 YYNGEE come from the germline V gene. Trimming took off 4 bases at V and 10 bases at J, with 15 bases between the two ends. The DNA of the CDR3 is TGTGCCAGCAGCCCGGACGGGGATGGGTCACCCCTCCACTTT. Translation gives CASSPDGDGSPLHF.

V usage is TRBV4-2 and J usage is TRBJ1-1; D perhaps matches TRBD1 (6 bases). The CDR3 runs to 14 residues. Germline V gene data show CDR1 as LGHNA and CDR2 as YNFKEQ. Trimming cost V 2 bases and J 5 bases, with 12 bases left between them. The CDR3 region is CASSQNRVGTEAFF. As DNA, the CDR3 is TGTGCCAGCAGCCAAAACAGGGTCGGGACTGAAGCTTTCTTT.

The chain has TRBV7-2 and TRBJ1-6; no reliable D call. CDR1 and CDR2 from the germline V gene are SGHTA and FQGNSA. The length of the CDR3 is 14 residues. V was trimmed by 0 bases and J by 10 bases, leaving 10 bases between them. CDR3 amino acids: CASSLALGKSPLHF. In DNA form, the CDR3 reads TGTGCCAGCAGCTTAGCGCTGGGGAAGTCACCCCTCCACTTT.

This clonotype showed up just a few times. V and J are TRBV7-8 and TRBJ2-2; 10 bases fit TRBD1. The V segment lost 5 bases and the J segment 3 bases; nucleotides outside the gene matches: 12. CDR3 length: 18 amino acids. Germline V gene data show CDR1 as SGHVS and CDR2 as FQNEAQ. The CDR3 region has the DNA TGTGCCAGCAGCCGCCCTGGGACAGGGGCTTCCCACACCGGGGAGCTGTTTTTT. This codes for CASSRPGTGASHTGELFF. Supplemented by reference TRBV7-8 and TRBJ2-2, the full variable domain reads GAGVSQSPRYKVAKRGQDVALRCDPISGHVSLFWYQQALGQGPEFLTYFQNEAQLDKSGLPSDRFFAERPEGSVSTLKIQRTQQEDSAVYLCASSRPGTGASHTGELFFGEGSRLTVL.